This T cell receptor (beta chain) emerged from a study of metastatic and nonmetastatic thyroid tumors. Overall study context: Comparison of repertoires was carried out across blood and tumor or nodule tissue from malignant and benign thyroid patients.

This clone was observed at least ten times. Its antigen is unidentified. Via MiXCR, TCRdb re-called the PCR reads. The sample lists under 7,500 clones, around 3% occurring once. Study results and limitations: As reported, TCR beta diversity in blood and tumor was significantly higher in malignant thyroid tumors than in benign nodules.

Thyroid surgery took place with no prior treatment in any patient. The CDR3 has 14 residues. Trimming cost V 1 base and J 7 bases, with 13 bases left between them. CDR1 MDHEN and CDR2 SYDVKM come from the germline V gene. This TCR derives from a female donor with papillary thyroid cancer or a benign thyroid nodule (not recorded which). Some clones in this sample may be carry-over from other donors' samples. V gene TRBV28 combines with J gene TRBJ2-5; possible D gene TRBD2, 5 bases. Sample: tumor tissue. The CDR3 DNA sequence: TGTGCCAGCAGTTTATCGACGGGGAGACGGACCCAGTACTTC. It specifies CASSLSTGRRTQYF.